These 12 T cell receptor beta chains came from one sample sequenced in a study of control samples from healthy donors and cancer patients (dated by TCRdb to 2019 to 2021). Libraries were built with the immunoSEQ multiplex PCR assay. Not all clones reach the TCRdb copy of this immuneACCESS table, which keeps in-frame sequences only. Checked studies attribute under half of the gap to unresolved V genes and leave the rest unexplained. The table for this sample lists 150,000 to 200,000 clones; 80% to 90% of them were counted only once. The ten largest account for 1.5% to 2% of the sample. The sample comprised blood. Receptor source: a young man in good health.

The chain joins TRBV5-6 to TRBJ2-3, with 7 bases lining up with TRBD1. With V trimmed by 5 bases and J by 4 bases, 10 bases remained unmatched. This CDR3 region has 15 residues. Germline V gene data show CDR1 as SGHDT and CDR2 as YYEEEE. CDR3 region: CASRSSRGYADTQYF. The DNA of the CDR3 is TGTGCCAGCAGGAGCTCCAGGGGGTACGCAGATACGCAGTATTTT.

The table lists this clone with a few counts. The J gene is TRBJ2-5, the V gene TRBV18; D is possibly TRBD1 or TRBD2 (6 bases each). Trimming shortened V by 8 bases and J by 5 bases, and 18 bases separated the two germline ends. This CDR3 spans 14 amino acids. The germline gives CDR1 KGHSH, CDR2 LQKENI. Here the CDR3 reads CASTYRDAGETQYF. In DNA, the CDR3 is TGTGCCAGCACCTACAGGGATGCGGGGGAGACCCAGTACTTC. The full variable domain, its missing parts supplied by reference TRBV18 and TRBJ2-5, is NAGVMQNPRHLVRRRGQEARLRCSPMKGHSHVYWYRQLPEEGLKFMVYLQKENIIDESGMPKERFSAEFPKEGPSILRIQQVVRGDSAAYFCASTYRDAGETQYFGPGTRLLVL.

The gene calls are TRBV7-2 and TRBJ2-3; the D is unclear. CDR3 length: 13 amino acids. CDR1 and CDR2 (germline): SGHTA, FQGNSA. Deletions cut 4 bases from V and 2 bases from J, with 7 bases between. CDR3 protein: CASSSRHTDTQYF. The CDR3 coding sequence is TGTGCCAGCAGCTCCCGACACACAGATACGCAGTATTTT.

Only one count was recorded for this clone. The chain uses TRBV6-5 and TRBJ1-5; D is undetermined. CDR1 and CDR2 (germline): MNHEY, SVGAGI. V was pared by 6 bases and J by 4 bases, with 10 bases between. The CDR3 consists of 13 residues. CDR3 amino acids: CASSPEPNQPQHF. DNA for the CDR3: TGTGCCAGCAGCCCCGAACCTAATCAGCCCCAGCATTTT.

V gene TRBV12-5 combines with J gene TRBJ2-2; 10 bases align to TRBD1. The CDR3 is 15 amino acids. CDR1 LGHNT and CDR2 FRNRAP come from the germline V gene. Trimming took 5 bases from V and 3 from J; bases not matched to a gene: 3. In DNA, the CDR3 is TGTGCTAGTGGTCCGGGGACAGGGGACACCGGGGAGCTGTTTTTT. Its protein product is CASGPGTGDTGELFF.

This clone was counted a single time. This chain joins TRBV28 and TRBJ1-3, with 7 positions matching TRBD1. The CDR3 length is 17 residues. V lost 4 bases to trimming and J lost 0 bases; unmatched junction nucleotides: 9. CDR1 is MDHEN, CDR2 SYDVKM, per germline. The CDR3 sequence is CASSSSGQIYSGNTIYF. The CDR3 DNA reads TGTGCCAGCAGTTCCTCGGGACAGATTTACTCTGGAAACACCATATATTTT.

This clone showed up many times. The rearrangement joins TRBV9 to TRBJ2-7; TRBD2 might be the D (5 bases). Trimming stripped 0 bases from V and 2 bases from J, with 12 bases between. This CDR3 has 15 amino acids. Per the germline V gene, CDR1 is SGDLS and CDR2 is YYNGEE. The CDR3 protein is CASSVDAGFTYEQYF. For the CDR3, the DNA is TGTGCCAGCAGCGTAGACGCGGGTTTTACCTACGAGCAGTACTTC.

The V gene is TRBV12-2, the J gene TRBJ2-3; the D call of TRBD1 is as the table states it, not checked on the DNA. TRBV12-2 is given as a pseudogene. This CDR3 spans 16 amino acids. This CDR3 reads CASRLALNRITDTQYF. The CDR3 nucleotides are TGTGCAAGTCGCTTAGCGTTGAACAGAATCACAGATACGCAGTATTTT.

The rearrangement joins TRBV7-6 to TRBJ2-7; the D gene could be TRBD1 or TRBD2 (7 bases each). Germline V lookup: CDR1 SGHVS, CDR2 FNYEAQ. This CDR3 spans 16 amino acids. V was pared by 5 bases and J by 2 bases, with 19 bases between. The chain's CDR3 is CASSPGGGGEPYEQYF. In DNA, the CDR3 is TGTGCCAGCAGCCCCGGGGGAGGGGGCGAACCCTACGAGCAGTACTTC. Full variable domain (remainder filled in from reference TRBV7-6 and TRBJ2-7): GAGVSQSPRYKVTKRGQDVALRCDPISGHVSLYWYRQALGQGPEFLTYFNYEAQQDKSGLPNDRFSAERPEGSISTLTIQRTEQRDSAMYRCASSPGGGGEPYEQYFGPGTRLTVT.

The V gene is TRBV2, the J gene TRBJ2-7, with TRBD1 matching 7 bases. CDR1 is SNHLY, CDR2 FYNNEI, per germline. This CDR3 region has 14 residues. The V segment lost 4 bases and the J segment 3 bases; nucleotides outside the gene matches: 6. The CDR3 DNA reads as TGTGCCAGCAGTGGAGGGTCAGGGGGCTACGAGCAGTACTTC. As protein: CASSGGSGGYEQYF.

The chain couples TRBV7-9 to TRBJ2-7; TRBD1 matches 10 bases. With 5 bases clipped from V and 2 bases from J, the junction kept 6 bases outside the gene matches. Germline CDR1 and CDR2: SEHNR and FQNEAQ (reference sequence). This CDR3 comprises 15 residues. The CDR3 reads CASSLTGQGAYEQYF. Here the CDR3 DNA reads TGTGCCAGCAGCCTCACCGGACAGGGGGCCTACGAGCAGTACTTC. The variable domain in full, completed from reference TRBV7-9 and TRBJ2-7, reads DTGVSQNPRHKITKRGQNVTFRCDPISEHNRLYWYRQTLGQGPEFLTYFQNEAQLEKSRLLSDRFSAERPKGSFSTLEIQRTEQGDSAMYLCASSLTGQGAYEQYFGPGTRLTVT.

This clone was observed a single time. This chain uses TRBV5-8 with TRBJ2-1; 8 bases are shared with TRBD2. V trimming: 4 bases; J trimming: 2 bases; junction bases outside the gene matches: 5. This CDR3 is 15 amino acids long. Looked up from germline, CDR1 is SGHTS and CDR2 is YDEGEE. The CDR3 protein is CASSPGGAPYNEQFF. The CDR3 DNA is TGTGCCAGCAGCCCCGGGGGGGCCCCCTACAATGAGCAGTTCTTC.